This TCR beta chain was recorded in a study of persistence of HIV-infected CD4 T cells (TCRdb year 2020). The study in broad terms: The median time participants had been on suppressive ART was roughly eight years. Peripheral blood samples of up to roughly 200 mL were obtained at multiple time points, with the exception of two participants, for whom leukapheresis was performed at a single time point. CMV- and HIV-1 Gag-responding CD4+ T cells were isolated from ART-treated individuals so that antigen-driven clonal expansion of HIV-1-infected cells could be examined. TCRbeta sequencing assessed the clonality of all cells in each sorted population, while proviral sequencing assessed the clonality of infected cells. For the TCR cluster analysis across participants, about 8 participants were included for CMV and 6 or 7 participants for Gag.

For this clone: The specificity of this receptor is unknown. The input lacks base qualities; no much larger clone sits a single base away.

On the study overall, not on this receptor specifically: Within the same sorted populations, TCR oligoclonality correlated with proviral oligoclonality. Degenerate expanded CDR3beta sequences were enriched in antigen-responding cells, suggesting convergent selection of CD4+ responses to CMV and Gag. The study involved few individuals and tested only a limited range of antigens. Bulk TCR analyses could not be restricted to the rare CMV-responding cells that actually carried HIV-1 proviruses. Significantly lower TCRbeta richness was observed in CMV- and Gag-responding cells than in anti-CD3/anti-CD28-responding cells, and higher oligoclonality was observed in CMV-responding cells than in CD3/CD28-stimulated and Gag-responding cells.

Per the publication, the treatment or condition label means: suppressive antiretroviral therapy. Lysates of CMV-infected fibroblasts were used at 9 to 10 ug/mL for cell stimulation. Responding CD4+ T cells were sorted on the basis of upregulation of both CD40 ligand and CD69. Participants were HIV-1-infected adults who started suppressive ART during chronic infection. Plasma HIV-1 RNA had been undetectable (below 50 copies/mL) in participants for at least 4 years. To be included, participants needed a CD4+ T cell count above 400 cells/uL and a positive CMV serology. Before stimulation, PBMCs were isolated using density centrifugation and then depleted of CD8+ T cells. For about 20 hours, CD8-depleted PBMCs were stimulated with anti-CD28/CD49d costimulation, a CD40-blocking antibody, and enfuvirtide, which was added to prevent new infections. Cell sorting was performed on a Beckman Coulter MoFlo Legacy or XDP sorter, and dead cells were excluded with propidium iodide. Genomic DNA was extracted using the QIAamp DNA Mini Kit for samples with more than one million cells and using the Quick-DNA Microprep Kit for all other samples.

TCRbeta repertoires were sequenced from genomic DNA with the immunoSEQ hsTCRB assay version 4 in survey mode. For TCRbeta sequencing, genomic DNA was diluted to 9.5 to 10 ng/uL, with up to 1 ug used per sample. Per the original workflow: TCRbeta data were analyzed in ImmunoSeq Analyzer 3.0, with diversity computed on productive nucleotide rearrangements. Using the Immunarch R package, lower-bound TCR diversity was estimated with the improved Chao index and clonality was estimated with the Gini coefficient. Different nucleotide rearrangements encoding the same CDR3beta amino acid sequence were counted as distinct clonotypes. Differential abundance analysis found TCRbeta sequences that were significantly enriched in antigen-responding cells compared with anti-CD3/anti-CD28-activated cells. Using predicted peptide-MHC specificity as the basis, GLIPH2 grouped TCRs into clusters, both for each participant individually and for the merged data sets that combined participants. In its TCRdb copy, this immuneACCESS table keeps in-frame sequences only and misses some clones. Where compared with another copy, unresolved V genes explain less than half of these, and the others have no known cause. V, J and clone size are taken as reported in that table, and D and trimming were inferred from the DNA itself. Here the sample has some 20,000 clones; less than 65% occur a single time. 7% to 10% of the sample belongs to the ten largest clones.

The TCR was taken from an adult woman with HIV who was CMV-seropositive. Specimen: CD4+ T cells sorted from PBMCs after roughly 18-hour stimulation, collected from a patient who received antiretroviral therapy. The label giving this sample's cell subset or site can be read as: CD40L+CD69+ CD4 T cells responding to CMV lysate.

The nucleotides are TGCGCCAGCAGCCCCGGACAGGGGTATAACTATGGCTACACCTTC. Its translation is CASSPGQGYNYGYTF. Recombination joined TRBV5-1 with TRBJ1-2, and TRBD1 matches 9 of the central bases. From its cysteine to its phenylalanine, the CDR3 spans 15 amino acids. Left in the record is the CDR3 DNA by itself, 45 bases read in frame from the first base. The germline V end is reduced by 4 bases and the J end by 1 base; junction bases left unmatched: 5. Taken from the germline V gene, the CDR1 and CDR2 loops are SGHRS and YFSETQ.